This T cell receptor beta chain comes out of a study of blood T cell repertoires in COVID-19. This clone has a handful of counts. The CDR3 runs 12 residues. Per germline, CDR1 MNHEY and CDR2 SVGEGT. Trimming removed 6 bases from V and 6 bases from J; junction bases left unmatched: 4. The repertoire was sequenced with immunoSEQ multiplex PCR; TCRdb's copy has only in-frame clones and lacks some. The data hold roughly 100,000 clones, with about 76% observed a single time. The V call is TRBV6-2 or TRBV6-3, the J call TRBJ1-1; TRBD1 aligns across 7 bases. This receptor was identified in a woman in her 70s with acute or convalescent COVID-19. The sample consisted of peripheral blood. The CDR3 DNA reads as TGTGCCAGCAGCTGGGACAGAGCTGAAGCTTTCTTT. This gives the protein CASSWDRAEAFF.